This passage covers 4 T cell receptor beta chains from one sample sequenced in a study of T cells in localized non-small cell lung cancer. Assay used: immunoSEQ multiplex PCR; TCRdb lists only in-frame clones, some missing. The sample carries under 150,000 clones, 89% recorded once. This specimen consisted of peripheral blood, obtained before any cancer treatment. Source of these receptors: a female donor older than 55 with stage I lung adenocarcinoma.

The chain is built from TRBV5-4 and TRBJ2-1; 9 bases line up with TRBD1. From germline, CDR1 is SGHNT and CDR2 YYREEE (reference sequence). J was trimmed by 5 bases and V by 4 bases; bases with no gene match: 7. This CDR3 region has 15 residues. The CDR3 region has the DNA TGTGCCAGCAGCACCGGACAGGGGCAAGACAATGAGCAGTTCTTC. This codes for CASSTGQGQDNEQFF.

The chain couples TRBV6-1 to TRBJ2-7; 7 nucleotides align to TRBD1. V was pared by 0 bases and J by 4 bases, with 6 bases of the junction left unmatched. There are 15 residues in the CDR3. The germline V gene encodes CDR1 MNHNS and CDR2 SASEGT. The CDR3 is CASSEAGRGWYEQYF. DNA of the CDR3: TGTGCCAGCAGTGAAGCTGGCAGGGGGTGGTACGAGCAGTACTTC.

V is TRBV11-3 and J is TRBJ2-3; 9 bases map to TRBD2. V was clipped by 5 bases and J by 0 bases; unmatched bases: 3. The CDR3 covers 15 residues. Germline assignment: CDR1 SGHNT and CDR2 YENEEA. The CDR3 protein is CASSPLAGSTDTQYF. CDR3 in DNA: TGTGCCAGCAGCCCTCTAGCGGGAAGCACAGATACGCAGTATTTT.

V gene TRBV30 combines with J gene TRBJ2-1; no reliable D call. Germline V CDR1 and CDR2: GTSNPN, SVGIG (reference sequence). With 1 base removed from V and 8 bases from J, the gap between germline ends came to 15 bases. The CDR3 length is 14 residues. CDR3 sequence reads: CAWSEVGVVHEQFF. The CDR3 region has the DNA TGTGCCTGGAGTGAGGTAGGAGTAGTCCATGAGCAGTTCTTC.